The 21 T cell receptor beta chains in this list originate from one sample, sequenced in a study of blood T cell repertoires in COVID-19. Here immunoSEQ multiplex PCR was the method, and the copy in TCRdb shows in-frame clones only, minus some. Of about 670,000 clones in the sample, approximately 90% were seen once. The source material was peripheral blood. The receptors here all came from a woman younger than 30 with acute or convalescent COVID-19.

This chain uses TRBV5-1 with TRBJ2-7, with TRBD2 matching 10 bases. The germline V gene has CDR1 SGHRS and CDR2 YFSETQ. The CDR3 is 18 residues long. Germline trimming cut 0 bases from V and 4 bases from J; bases unmatched to any gene: 13. The CDR3 DNA reads as TGCGCCAGCAGCTTGGCTATCAACAGCGGGGGGGCCTTGTACGAGCAGTACTTC. Amino acids: CASSLAINSGGALYEQYF.

In nucleotides, the CDR3 is TGCGCCAGCAGTGATCCTATAGTAAAGACCTACAATGAGCAGTTCTTC. It is translated as CASSDPIVKTYNEQFF. The chain has TRBV10-2 and TRBJ2-1; D gene uncertain. This CDR3 is 16 amino acids long. Germline V gives CDR1 WSHSY, CDR2 SAAADI. Between the trimmed V and J ends, which lost 3 bases and 2 bases, there was a span of 14 bases.

This chain connects TRBV9 to TRBJ2-7; 7 bases align to TRBD2. V lost 0 bases and J lost 5; bases outside the gene matches: 8. The CDR3 is 15 residues long. The germline V gene encodes CDR1 SGDLS and CDR2 YYNGEE. The CDR3 protein is CASSVGVGGIHEQYF. The CDR3 region has the DNA TGTGCCAGCAGCGTAGGGGTCGGGGGGATCCACGAGCAGTACTTC.

The J gene is TRBJ1-2, the V gene TRBV6-1; TRBD1 is a possible D gene (6 bases). Germline V CDR1 and CDR2: MNHNS, SASEGT. The CDR3 is 15 residues long. With 3 bases removed from V and 3 bases from J, the gap between germline ends came to 14 bases. The CDR3 here is CASSDKGDGYYGYTF. CDR3 bases: TGTGCCAGCAGTGATAAGGGGGACGGGTACTATGGCTACACCTTC.

This chain connects TRBV6-4 to TRBJ2-7, with TRBD2 identical over 10 bases. The CDR3 is 14 amino acids. CDR1 is MRHNA, CDR2 SNTAGT, per germline. J gave up 5 bases and V 3 bases, and 4 bases lay outside the gene matches. The CDR3: CASSELAGANEQYF. The DNA for the CDR3 is TGTGCCAGCAGTGAGCTAGCGGGGGCTAACGAGCAGTACTTC.

The rearrangement joins TRBV3-1 (or the pseudogene TRBV3-2) to TRBJ2-7; perhaps TRBD2 as D (6 bases). The germline gives CDR1 LGHDT, CDR2 YNNKEL (reference sequence). V lost 4 bases, J lost 3 bases, and 13 bases lay in between. CDR3 length equals 14 residues. DNA of the CDR3: TGTGCCAGCAGCCTATCCCCGGGAGACTACGAGCAGTACTTC. This codes for CASSLSPGDYEQYF.

This clone was seen just once. The V call is TRBV29-1, the J call TRBJ2-7, with a possible D match to TRBD2 (5 bases). The CDR3 sequence is 13 residues long. CDR1 and CDR2 (germline): SQVTM, ANQGSEA. V was cut by 6 bases and J by 2 bases, with 14 bases left in between. The CDR3 sequence is CSVASWAPYEQYF. CDR3 DNA: TGCAGCGTGGCTAGCTGGGCCCCCTACGAGCAGTACTTC.

The V call is TRBV28, the J call TRBJ1-2, with 7 bases matching TRBD1. The J segment lost 6 bases and the V segment lost 6 bases, leaving 7 bases of the junction unmatched. The CDR3 extends over 13 amino acids. Germline V gene sequence: CDR1 MDHEN, CDR2 SYDVKM. This CDR3 reads CASRRQGPNGYTF. The DNA for the CDR3 is TGTGCCAGCAGAAGACAGGGACCAAATGGCTACACCTTC.

This clone was seen a handful of times. CDR3 residues: CSTREDGYTF. In nucleotides, the CDR3 is TGCAGCACGCGGGAGGATGGCTACACCTTC. The genes are TRBV29-1 and TRBJ1-2, with no clear D. The V gene's germline CDR1 is SQVTM and CDR2 ANQGSEA. V was pared by 8 bases and J by 6 bases, with 10 bases between. This CDR3 has 10 residues.

The chain links TRBV7-9 to TRBJ1-1; D is uncertain. This CDR3 is built from 14 residues. V was shortened by 3 bases and J by 1 base, with 9 bases between the two germline ends. The germline gives CDR1 SEHNR, CDR2 FQNEAQ (reference sequence). The CDR3 reads CASSFGSSNTEAFF. CDR3 in DNA: TGTGCCAGCAGCTTCGGGTCCTCGAACACTGAAGCTTTCTTT.

CDR3 coding DNA: TGCGCCAGCAGGGCCGGGCTAGCAGGAAACACCATATATTTT. It encodes CASRAGLAGNTIYF. The V gene is TRBV5-1, the J gene TRBJ1-3; D call uncertain. The CDR3 runs to 14 residues. The V gene lost 5 bases and the J gene lost 4 bases, with 13 bases spanning the gap. CDR1 is SGHRS and CDR2 is YFSETQ in the germline V gene.

CDR3 amino acids: CASSSLAGGGEQYF. The CDR3 DNA sequence: TGTGCCAGCAGTTCACTAGCGGGGGGAGGTGAGCAGTACTTC. V is TRBV27 and J is TRBJ2-7; 12 bases align to TRBD2. The CDR3 extends over 14 amino acids. The V gene's germline CDR1 is MNHEY and CDR2 SMNVEV (reference sequence). Losses at the gene ends were 4 bases for V and 7 bases for J; bases not matched to a gene: 5.

The chain couples TRBV5-1 to TRBJ2-7, with D uncertain. This CDR3 contains 14 residues. The germline V gene has CDR1 SGHRS and CDR2 YFSETQ. Trimming cost V 1 base and J 3 bases, with 11 bases left between them. CDR3 residues: CASSLIGSYYEQYF. DNA for the CDR3: TGCGCCAGCAGCTTGATCGGGTCATACTACGAGCAGTACTTC. Using reference TRBV5-1 and TRBJ2-7 for the parts outside the CDR3, the full variable domain is KAGVTQTPRYLIKTRGQQVTLSCSPISGHRSVSWYQQTPGQGLQFLFEYFSETQRNKGNFPGRFSGRQFSNSRSEMNVSTLELGDSALYLCASSLIGSYYEQYFGPGTRLTVT.

V usage is TRBV12-3 or TRBV12-4 and J usage is TRBJ1-1, with D unclear. The V end was cut by 4 bases, the J end by 11 bases, with 11 bases between. This CDR3 contains 11 residues. The DNA of the CDR3 is TGTGCCAGCAGTTCGGCGGCTTTGGCTTTCTTT. Encoded protein: CASSSAALAFF.

The rearrangement joins TRBV19 to TRBJ1-2; D remains unclear. The CDR3 sequence is 15 residues long. Germline loops: CDR1 LNHDA, CDR2 SQIVND (reference sequence). V dropped 8 bases and J dropped 4 bases, with 20 bases sitting between them. CDR3 sequence reads: CASDRPGRTRYGYTF. CDR3 nucleotide sequence: TGTGCCAGTGATCGCCCCGGGAGAACACGCTATGGCTACACCTTC.

The chain couples TRBV18 to TRBJ2-3; 7 bases are a match to TRBD1. V dropped 4 bases and J dropped 4; count of bases not matched to a gene: 5. Per germline, CDR1 KGHSH and CDR2 LQKENI. This CDR3 region has 14 residues. The CDR3 region is CASSLGQGADTQYF. The CDR3 DNA follows: TGTGCCAGCTCACTCGGCCAGGGGGCAGATACGCAGTATTTT.

This chain uses TRBV15 with TRBJ1-5; D is uncertain. CDR1 is LNHNV and CDR2 is YYDKDF in the germline V gene (reference sequence). The ends were cut back, 3 bases at V and 2 bases at J, with 8 bases in the middle. This CDR3 has 14 amino acids. The CDR3 is CATSSPPGNQPQHF. CDR3 coding DNA: TGTGCCACCAGCAGCCCCCCGGGCAATCAGCCCCAGCATTTT.

The rearrangement uses TRBV6-1 and TRBJ1-2; D unclear. CDR1 is MNHNS and CDR2 is SASEGT in the germline V gene. V gave up 2 bases and J gave up 1 base, with 8 bases separating them. The CDR3 runs 14 residues. The CDR3 DNA is TGTGCCAGCAGTGAAATGGGCATTAACTATGGCTACACCTTC. It yields the protein CASSEMGINYGYTF.

The chain combines TRBV3-1 (or the pseudogene TRBV3-2) with TRBJ1-1, with 7 bases that match TRBD1. Germline CDR1 and CDR2: LGHDT and YNNKEL (reference sequence). The CDR3 totals 15 residues. Unmatched junction bases numbered 8, after V lost 3 bases and J lost 4 bases. CDR3: CASSHESTGPTEAFF. CDR3 DNA sequence: TGTGCCAGCAGCCATGAATCGACAGGGCCCACTGAAGCTTTCTTT.

V gene TRBV5-1 combines with J gene TRBJ1-1, with 12 bases identical to TRBD1. The V and J ends lost 4 bases and 9 bases, in that order; junction bases with no gene match: 7. Germline values: CDR1 SGHRS, CDR2 YFSETQ. This CDR3 has 14 residues. The CDR3 DNA is TGCGCCAGCAGCGCGGGACAGGGGGCTCTACAAGCTTTCTTT. This gives the protein CASSAGQGALQAFF.

This clone has just a few counts. The gene calls are TRBV27 and TRBJ1-2; D is uncertain. Looked up from germline, CDR1 is MNHEY and CDR2 is SMNVEV (reference sequence). This CDR3 contains 13 residues. With 6 bases removed from V and 6 bases from J, the gap between germline ends came to 14 bases. CDR3 amino acids: CASRSPVVDGYTF. CDR3 DNA: TGTGCCAGCAGATCCCCTGTGGTAGATGGCTACACCTTC.